Listed here are 26 T cell receptor beta chains from one sample, sequenced in a study of T cell responses to AZD1222 COVID-19 vaccine. TCRdb's copy holds only in-frame clones and misses some; the assay was immunoSEQ multiplex PCR. The sample yields about 70,000 clones, around 84% seen once. Sample: peripheral blood, taken on day 0 of AZD1222 vaccination. These TCRs come from an adult in good health.

This clone was recorded once. This chain connects TRBV10-3 to TRBJ1-1; D is possibly TRBD1 (6 bases). Germline V CDR1 and CDR2: ENHRY, SYGVKD. There are 13 residues in the CDR3. V lost 2 bases and J 6 bases, leaving 10 bases between the germline ends. The CDR3 protein is CAISELGGAEAFF. CDR3 nucleotide sequence: TGTGCCATCAGTGAGCTCGGGGGCGCTGAAGCTTTCTTT.

The gene calls are TRBV27 and TRBJ1-4; 8 nucleotides match TRBD1. V trimming: 8 bases; J trimming: 1 base; junction bases outside the gene matches: 6. The germline V gene encodes CDR1 MNHEY and CDR2 SMNVEV (reference sequence). The length of the CDR3 is 15 residues. The CDR3 region has the DNA TGTGCCAGCCAAAAACAGGGGGGAACTAATGAAAAACTGTTTTTT. Amino acid sequence: CASQKQGGTNEKLFF.

The V gene is TRBV9, the J gene TRBJ2-2, with 8 bases that match TRBD2. J gave up 4 bases and V 0 bases, and 5 bases lay outside the gene matches. Germline loops: CDR1 SGDLS, CDR2 YYNGEE. This CDR3 has 16 amino acids. As DNA, the CDR3 is TGTGCCAGCAGCGTAGGGACCGGGAGGGGCACCGGGGAGCTGTTTTTT. Translated, it gives CASSVGTGRGTGELFF.

The chain uses TRBV3-1 (or the pseudogene TRBV3-2) and TRBJ1-6; 12 nucleotides agree with TRBD1. Germline loops: CDR1 LGHDT, CDR2 YNNKEL (reference sequence). This CDR3 contains 15 residues. V was pared by 3 bases and J by 8 bases, with 2 bases of the junction left unmatched. In nucleotides, the CDR3 is TGTGCCAGCAGCCAGGGGACAGGGGGCTATTCACCCCTCCACTTT. Amino acids: CASSQGTGGYSPLHF.

This rearrangement joins TRBV27 to TRBJ1-6; TRBD1 might be the D (6 bases). The germline V gene has CDR1 MNHEY and CDR2 SMNVEV (reference sequence). This CDR3 is built from 15 residues. Trimming removed 7 bases from V and 6 bases from J, with 16 bases in between. Here the CDR3 DNA reads TGTGCCAGCACTAAGGAGGCAGGGGCTAATTCACCCCTCCACTTT. It translates to CASTKEAGANSPLHF.

The J gene is TRBJ2-3, the V gene TRBV7-9, with 8 bases matching TRBD2. Trimming cost V 1 base and J 3 bases; bases outside gene matches: 3. Germline V lookup: CDR1 SEHNR, CDR2 FQNEAQ (reference sequence). The CDR3 totals 15 residues. CDR3 nucleotides: TGTGCCAGCAGCTTAGTACTAGCGGCAACAGATACGCAGTATTTT. As protein: CASSLVLAATDTQYF.

The chain combines TRBV3-1 (or the pseudogene TRBV3-2) with TRBJ2-7; D not resolved. The germline V and J ends were trimmed by 2 bases and 4 bases, with 6 bases remaining between them. CDR3 length: 12 residues. Per germline, CDR1 LGHDT and CDR2 YNNKEL (reference sequence). The CDR3 DNA follows: TGTGCCAGCAGCCAAAGTGTGTACGAGCAGTACTTC. It yields the protein CASSQSVYEQYF.

The chain links TRBV19 to TRBJ2-2, with 10 bases that match TRBD1. The junction had 3 bases not matched to a gene; V was cut back by 4 bases and J by 4 bases. The CDR3 is made up of 15 amino acids. In germline, CDR1 is LNHDA, CDR2 SQIVND (reference sequence). The CDR3 region has the DNA TGTGCCAGTAGTAGACGGACAGGGGGCACCGGGGAGCTGTTTTTT. It yields the protein CASSRRTGGTGELFF.

This clone is deemed medium-sized. The chain joins TRBV28 to TRBJ2-5, with a possible D match to TRBD1 (6 bases). In germline, CDR1 is MDHEN, CDR2 SYDVKM. V was pared by 3 bases and J by 5 bases, with 19 bases between. The CDR3 has 16 amino acids. The CDR3 DNA follows: TGTGCCAGCAGTTTGAGTCCCGAAGGGGGAATGGAGACCCAGTACTTC. Its translation is CASSLSPEGGMETQYF.

This clone was recorded once. The chain combines TRBV7-2 with TRBJ1-2; possible D gene TRBD1, 5 bases. The V gene's germline CDR1 is SGHTA and CDR2 FQGNSA. V lost 5 bases to trimming and J lost 4 bases, with 11 bases between them. CDR3 length: 13 residues. The chain's CDR3 is CASSPDSSYGYTF. The CDR3 coding sequence is TGTGCCAGCAGCCCAGACAGCAGCTATGGCTACACCTTC.

In this sample, this clone turned up a few times. The chain has TRBV11-2 and TRBJ2-3, with TRBD2 as a possible D gene (6 bases). Germline CDR1 and CDR2: SGHAT and FQNNGV. This CDR3 region has 16 residues. V shed 6 bases and J shed 5 bases, with 21 bases lying between them. In nucleotides, the CDR3 is TGTGCCAGCAGTGACCTGGGGCCGATCGGGGGAGATACGCAGTATTTT. The encoded protein is CASSDLGPIGGDTQYF. The whole variable domain, filled in from reference TRBV11-2 and TRBJ2-3, reads EAGVAQSPRYKIIEKRQSVAFWCNPISGHATLYWYQQILGQGPKLLIQFQNNGVVDDSQLPKDRFSAERLKGVDSTLKIQPAKLEDSAVYLCASSDLGPIGGDTQYFGPGTRLTVL.

The chain carries TRBV27 and TRBJ1-6; D is perhaps TRBD1 (6 bases). This CDR3 has 13 amino acids. V was pared by 4 bases and J by 10 bases, with 11 bases between. CDR1 is MNHEY, CDR2 SMNVEV, per germline (reference sequence). CDR3 bases: TGTGCCAGCAGTTACGGGCAGGGGTCACCCCTCCACTTT. The encoded protein is CASSYGQGSPLHF.

The chain joins TRBV6-5 to TRBJ2-7; D possibly corresponds to TRBD2 (5 bases). Germline CDR1 and CDR2: MNHEY and SVGAGI. The CDR3 totals 13 residues. The ends were cut back, 6 bases at V and 7 bases at J, with 16 bases in the middle. CDR3 in amino acids: CASSAQGTGEQYF. The CDR3, as DNA: TGTGCCAGCAGCGCCCAAGGAACGGGAGAGCAGTACTTC.

The chain joins TRBV18 to TRBJ2-5; no clear D. The germline V gene encodes CDR1 KGHSH and CDR2 LQKENI. The CDR3 consists of 13 residues. The V gene lost 6 bases and the J gene lost 4 bases, with 12 bases spanning the gap. This CDR3 is CASSPSIIETQYF. The CDR3 nucleotides read TGTGCCAGCTCGCCCTCTATCATAGAGACCCAGTACTTC.

V is TRBV7-9 and J is TRBJ1-5, with no clear D. This CDR3 spans 14 amino acids. CDR1 is SEHNR and CDR2 is FQNEAQ in the germline V gene (reference sequence). Trimming stripped 5 bases from V and 4 bases from J, with 12 bases between. The CDR3 DNA follows: TGTGCCAGCAGCCACGATAATATTAATCAGCCCCAGCATTTT. Protein sequence: CASSHDNINQPQHF.

The sample holds one count of this clone. This sequence joins TRBV5-1 and TRBJ1-4; tentatively, D is TRBD1 (5 bases). This CDR3 has 13 amino acids. Germline V lookup: CDR1 SGHRS, CDR2 YFSETQ. Deletions cut 5 bases from V and 5 bases from J, with 10 bases between. The DNA for the CDR3 is TGCGCCAGCAGGATAGGGGAGAATGAAAAACTGTTTTTT. Translated: CASRIGENEKLFF.

The chain is built from TRBV9 and TRBJ1-5; the match to TRBD1 covers 7 bases. Germline trimming cut 2 bases from V and 6 bases from J; bases unmatched to any gene: 11. Germline CDR1 reads SGDLS; CDR2 reads YYNGEE. CDR3 length: 16 residues. This CDR3 reads CASSVPRQGRTQPQHF. As DNA, the CDR3 is TGTGCCAGCAGCGTCCCCAGACAGGGTCGAACTCAGCCCCAGCATTTT.

The chain carries TRBV5-4 and TRBJ2-2; no definite D call. V shed 3 bases and J shed 0 bases, with 6 bases lying between them. This CDR3 has 14 residues. Germline V gene lookup returns CDR1 SGHNT and CDR2 YYREEE (reference sequence). CDR3 region: CASSYSSNTGELFF. In DNA form, the CDR3 reads TGTGCCAGCAGCTACAGCTCGAACACCGGGGAGCTGTTTTTT.

The count of this clone is one. CDR3 region: CSVEGGQGYTF. CDR3 DNA: TGCAGCGTTGAAGGGGGGCAAGGCTACACCTTC. The V and J genes are TRBV29-1 and TRBJ1-2; D is perhaps TRBD1 (6 bases). This CDR3 is built from 11 residues. Germline CDR1 SQVTM, CDR2 ANQGSEA. V lost 1 base, J lost 8 bases, and 8 bases lay in between.

The genes are TRBV7-6 and TRBJ2-7; maybe TRBD1 (6 bases). This CDR3 comprises 15 residues. With 7 bases removed from V and 0 bases from J, the gap between germline ends came to 16 bases. CDR1 and CDR2 (germline): SGHVS, FNYEAQ. Here the CDR3 reads CASNPRAGDSYEQYF. CDR3 sequence (DNA): TGTGCCAGCAATCCAAGGGCAGGGGACTCCTACGAGCAGTACTTC.

This clone was recorded a few times. The chain carries TRBV24-1 and TRBJ2-2; D might be TRBD2 (5 bases). The CDR3 is 14 residues long. V lost 11 bases to trimming and J lost 4 bases, with 16 bases between them. CDR1 KGHDR and CDR2 SFDVKD come from the germline V gene. CDR3 loop: CARNKPRGTGELFF. Written as DNA, the CDR3 is TGTGCCAGGAACAAACCCCGGGGCACCGGGGAGCTGTTTTTT.

The chain joins TRBV3-1 (or the pseudogene TRBV3-2) to TRBJ1-1; D is undetermined. V was shortened by 3 bases and J by 10 bases, with 12 bases between the two germline ends. Germline V gene lookup returns CDR1 LGHDT and CDR2 YNNKEL (reference sequence). The CDR3 loop spans 12 amino acids. The CDR3 region has the DNA TGTGCCAGCAGCCACCGGACTAGCCGAGCTTTCTTT. It encodes CASSHRTSRAFF.

V is TRBV11-2 and J is TRBJ2-7; 7 nucleotides match TRBD2. J gave up 3 bases and V 0 bases, and 11 bases lay outside the gene matches. Germline CDR1 is SGHAT and CDR2 is FQNNGV. CDR3 length: 17 residues. Here the CDR3 reads CASSLDYRLARNYEQYF. CDR3 coding DNA: TGTGCCAGCAGCTTAGATTATAGACTAGCTCGGAACTACGAGCAGTACTTC.

The J gene is TRBJ2-6, the V gene TRBV19, with TRBD2 matching over 8 bases. This CDR3 has 19 amino acids. CDR1 and CDR2 from the germline V gene are LNHDA and SQIVND (reference sequence). V dropped 5 bases and J dropped 0; count of bases not matched to a gene: 12. The CDR3 DNA sequence: TGTGCCAGTAGTGCCGGGGGGGGAGTGACCCTCTCTGGGGCCAACGTCCTGACTTTC. Its protein is CASSAGGGVTLSGANVLTF.

The chain recombines TRBV12-3 or TRBV12-4 with TRBJ1-3; 9 bases map to TRBD1. This CDR3 comprises 13 residues. V was clipped by 5 bases and J by 7 bases; unmatched bases: 3. The CDR3 nucleotides read TGTGCCAGCAGTGCCGACAGGGGGAACACCATATATTTT. Amino acids: CASSADRGNTIYF.

The chain links TRBV29-1 to TRBJ1-1; no firm D call. Trimming removed 3 bases from V and 0 bases from J, with 5 bases in between. The CDR3 consists of 12 residues. CDR1 is SQVTM and CDR2 is ANQGSEA in the germline V gene. CDR3 coding DNA: TGCAGCGTTGATCAGGTGAACACTGAAGCTTTCTTT. Translation: CSVDQVNTEAFF. The whole variable domain, filled in from reference TRBV29-1 and TRBJ1-1, reads SAVISQKPSRDICQRGTSLTIQCQVDSQVTMMFWYRQQPGQSLTLIATANQGSEATYESGFVIDKFPISRPNLTFSTLTVSNMSPEDSSIYLCSVDQVNTEAFFGQGTRLTVV.